The 2 T cell receptor beta chains reported below all come from one sample, sequenced in a study of metastatic and nonmetastatic thyroid tumors (dated by TCRdb to 2019 to 2021). None of the patients had been given any treatment before thyroid surgery. Receptors were amplified or captured by PCR. This sample was sequenced with an Illumina HiSeq 4000. Starting from the raw public reads, TCRdb applied fastp trimming at Q25, assembled clones with MiXCR and retained in-frame beta chains. Here the sample has approximately 50,000 clones; less than 5% occur a single time. The top ten clones comprise 8% to 10% of the sample. Input material: blood. These receptors originate from a female donor with papillary thyroid cancer or a benign thyroid nodule (not recorded which). Some clones in this sample may be carry-over from other donors' samples.

This clone has ten or more counts. The chain has TRBV9 and TRBJ2-5; no clear D gene. Deletions cut 3 bases from V and 2 bases from J, with 14 bases between. The CDR3 runs to 15 residues. Germline V gene sequence: CDR1 SGDLS, CDR2 YYNGEE. The CDR3 reads CASSASIGIQETQYF. The DNA for the CDR3 is TGTGCCAGCAGCGCCAGCATAGGGATTCAAGAGACCCAGTACTTC.

This clone was seen a handful of times. This chain joins TRBV11-3 and TRBJ2-1, with 7 bases lining up with TRBD2. There are 15 residues in the CDR3. Germline V gene sequence: CDR1 SGHNT, CDR2 YENEEA. Unmatched junction bases numbered 6, after V lost 4 bases and J lost 3 bases. CDR3 in DNA: TGTGCCAGCAGCTCCAGACTAGCCTTCTACAATGAGCAGTTCTTC. Amino acids: CASSSRLAFYNEQFF. Full variable domain (outside the CDR3, taken from reference TRBV11-3 and TRBJ2-1): EAGVVQSPRYKIIEKKQPVAFWCNPISGHNTLYWYLQNLGQGPELLIRYENEEAVDDSQLPKDRFSAERLKGVDSTLKIQPAELGDSAVYLCASSSRLAFYNEQFFGPGTRLTVL.